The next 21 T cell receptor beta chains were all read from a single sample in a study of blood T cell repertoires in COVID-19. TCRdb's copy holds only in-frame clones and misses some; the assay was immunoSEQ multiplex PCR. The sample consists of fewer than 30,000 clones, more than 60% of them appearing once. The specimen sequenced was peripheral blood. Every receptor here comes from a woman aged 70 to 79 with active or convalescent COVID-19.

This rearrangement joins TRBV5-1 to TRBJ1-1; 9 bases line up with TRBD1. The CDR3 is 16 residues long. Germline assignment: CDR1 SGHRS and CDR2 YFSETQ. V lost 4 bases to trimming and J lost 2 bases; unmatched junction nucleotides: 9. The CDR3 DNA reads TGCGCCAGCAGCGTCGGACAGGGGTTTGGAAACACTGAAGCTTTCTTT. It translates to CASSVGQGFGNTEAFF. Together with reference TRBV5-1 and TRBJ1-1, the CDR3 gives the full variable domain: KAGVTQTPRYLIKTRGQQVTLSCSPISGHRSVSWYQQTPGQGLQFLFEYFSETQRNKGNFPGRFSGRQFSNSRSEMNVSTLELGDSALYLCASSVGQGFGNTEAFFGQGTRLTVV.

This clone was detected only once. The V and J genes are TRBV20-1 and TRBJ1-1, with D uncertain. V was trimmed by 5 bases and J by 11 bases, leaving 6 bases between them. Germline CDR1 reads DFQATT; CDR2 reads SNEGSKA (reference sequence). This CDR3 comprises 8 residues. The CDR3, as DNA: TGCAGTGCTCCTCGGGCTTTCTTT. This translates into CSAPRAFF.

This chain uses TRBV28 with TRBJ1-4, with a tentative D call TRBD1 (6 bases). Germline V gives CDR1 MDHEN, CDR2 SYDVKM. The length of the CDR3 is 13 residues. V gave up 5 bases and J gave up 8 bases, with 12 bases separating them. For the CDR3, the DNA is TGTGCCAGCAGTAGACAGGTCCGGGAAAAACTGTTTTTT. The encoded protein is CASSRQVREKLFF. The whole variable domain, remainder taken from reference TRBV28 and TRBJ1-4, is DVKVTQSSRYLVKRTGEKVFLECVQDMDHENMFWYRQDPGLGLRLIYFSYDVKMKEKGDIPEGYSVSREKKERFSLILESASTNQTSMYLCASSRQVREKLFFGSGTQLSVL.

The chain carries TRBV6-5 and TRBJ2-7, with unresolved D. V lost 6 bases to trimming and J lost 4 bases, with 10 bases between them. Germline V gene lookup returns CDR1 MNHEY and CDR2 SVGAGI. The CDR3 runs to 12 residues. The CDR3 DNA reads TGTGCCAGCAGGGGCAGGAATTACGAGCAGTACTTC. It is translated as CASRGRNYEQYF.

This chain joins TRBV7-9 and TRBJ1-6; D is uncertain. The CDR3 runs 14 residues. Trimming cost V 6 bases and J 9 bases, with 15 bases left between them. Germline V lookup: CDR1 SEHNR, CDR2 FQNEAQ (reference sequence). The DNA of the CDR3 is TGTGCCAGCAGTCCCGAGCCTTTATCTTCACCCCTCCACTTT. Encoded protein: CASSPEPLSSPLHF.

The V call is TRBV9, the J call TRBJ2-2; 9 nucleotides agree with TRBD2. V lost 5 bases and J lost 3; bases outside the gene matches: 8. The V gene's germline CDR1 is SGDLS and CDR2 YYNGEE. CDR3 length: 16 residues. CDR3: CASSLSGRGDTGELFF. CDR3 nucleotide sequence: TGTGCCAGCAGTCTTAGCGGGAGAGGCGACACCGGGGAGCTGTTTTTT.

The CDR3 here is CASSLGLNQETQYF. CDR3 DNA: TGTGCCAGCAGTTTAGGACTCAACCAAGAGACCCAGTACTTC. The chain recombines TRBV28 with TRBJ2-5; D possibly corresponds to TRBD2 (5 bases). The CDR3 sequence is 14 residues long. Germline V gene data show CDR1 as MDHEN and CDR2 as SYDVKM. With 2 bases removed from V and 0 bases from J, the gap between germline ends came to 7 bases.

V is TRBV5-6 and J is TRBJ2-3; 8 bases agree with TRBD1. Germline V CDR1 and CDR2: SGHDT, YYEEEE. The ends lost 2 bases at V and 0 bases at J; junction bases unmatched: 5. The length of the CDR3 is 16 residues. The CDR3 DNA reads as TGTGCCAGCAGCTTCCCGACAGGGGCTAGCACAGATACGCAGTATTTT. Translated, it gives CASSFPTGASTDTQYF.

The CDR3 loop is CASSLTGGEKLFF. As DNA, the CDR3 is TGTGCCAGTAGTCTAACAGGGGGTGAAAAACTGTTTTTT. The V and J genes are TRBV19 and TRBJ1-4; the match to TRBD1 covers 8 bases. The CDR3 runs to 13 residues. Germline V gives CDR1 LNHDA, CDR2 SQIVND (reference sequence). V trimming: 5 bases; J trimming: 7 bases; junction bases outside the gene matches: 3.

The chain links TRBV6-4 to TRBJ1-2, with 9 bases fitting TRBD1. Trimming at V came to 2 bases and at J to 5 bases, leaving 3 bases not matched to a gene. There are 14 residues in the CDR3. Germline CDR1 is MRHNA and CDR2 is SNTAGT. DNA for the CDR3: TGTGCCAGCAGTGACGGACAGGGGTCGTATGGCTACACCTTC. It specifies CASSDGQGSYGYTF.

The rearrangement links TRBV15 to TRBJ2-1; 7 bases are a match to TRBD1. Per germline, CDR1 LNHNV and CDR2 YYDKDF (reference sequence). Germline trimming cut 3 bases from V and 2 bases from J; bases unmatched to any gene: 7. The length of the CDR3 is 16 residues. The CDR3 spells CATSSEPQGAYNEQFF. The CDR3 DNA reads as TGTGCCACCAGCAGTGAACCCCAGGGGGCCTACAATGAGCAGTTCTTC.

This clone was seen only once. The CDR3 is CAWSPRGGQPQHF. In DNA form, the CDR3 reads TGTGCCTGGAGTCCTCGGGGGGGGCAGCCCCAGCATTTT. This chain links TRBV30 with TRBJ1-5; possibly TRBD1 for D (5 bases). Germline V gene data show CDR1 as GTSNPN and CDR2 as SVGIG (reference sequence). CDR3 length equals 13 residues. Deletions cut 2 bases from V and 7 bases from J, with 12 bases between.

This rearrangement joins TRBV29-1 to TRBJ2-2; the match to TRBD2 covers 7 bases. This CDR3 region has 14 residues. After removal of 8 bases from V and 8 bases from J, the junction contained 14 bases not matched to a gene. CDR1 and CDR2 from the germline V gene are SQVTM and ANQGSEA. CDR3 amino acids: CSWRESGLAGELFF. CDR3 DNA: TGCAGCTGGCGGGAGAGCGGACTCGCTGGGGAGCTGTTTTTT.

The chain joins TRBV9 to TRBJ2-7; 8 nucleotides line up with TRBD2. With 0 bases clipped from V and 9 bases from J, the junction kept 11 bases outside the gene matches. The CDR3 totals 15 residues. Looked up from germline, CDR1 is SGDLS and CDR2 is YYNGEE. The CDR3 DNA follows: TGTGCCAGCAGCGTAGGATTAGCGGGACAATCTGGGCAGTACTTC. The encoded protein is CASSVGLAGQSGQYF.

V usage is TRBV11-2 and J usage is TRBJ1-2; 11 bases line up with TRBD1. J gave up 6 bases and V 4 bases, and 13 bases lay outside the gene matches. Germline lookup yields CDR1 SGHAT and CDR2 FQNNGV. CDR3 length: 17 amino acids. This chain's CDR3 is CASSSLRKGQGADGYTF. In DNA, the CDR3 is TGTGCCAGCAGCTCCCTAAGGAAAGGACAGGGGGCGGATGGCTACACCTTC.

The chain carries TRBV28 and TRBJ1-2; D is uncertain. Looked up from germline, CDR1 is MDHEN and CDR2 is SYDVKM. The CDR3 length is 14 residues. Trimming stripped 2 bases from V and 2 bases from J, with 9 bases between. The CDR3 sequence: CASSLTVVNYGYTF. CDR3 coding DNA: TGTGCCAGCAGTTTAACAGTAGTAAACTATGGCTACACCTTC.

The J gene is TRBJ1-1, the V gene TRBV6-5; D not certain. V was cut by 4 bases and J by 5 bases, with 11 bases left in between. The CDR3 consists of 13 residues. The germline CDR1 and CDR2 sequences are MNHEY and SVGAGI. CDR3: CASSLRGRTEAFF. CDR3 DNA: TGTGCCAGCAGTTTACGGGGTAGAACTGAAGCTTTCTTT.

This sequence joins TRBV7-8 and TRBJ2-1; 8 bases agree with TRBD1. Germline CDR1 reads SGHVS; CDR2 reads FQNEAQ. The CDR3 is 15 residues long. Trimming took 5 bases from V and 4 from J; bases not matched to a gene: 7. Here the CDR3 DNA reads TGTGCCAGCAGCCGAGACAGGGGAGGTTACAATGAGCAGTTCTTC. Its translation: CASSRDRGGYNEQFF.

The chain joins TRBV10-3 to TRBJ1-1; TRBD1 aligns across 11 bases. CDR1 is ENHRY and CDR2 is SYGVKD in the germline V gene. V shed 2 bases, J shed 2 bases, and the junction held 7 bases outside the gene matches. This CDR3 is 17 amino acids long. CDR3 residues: CAISELRGTGGNTEAFF. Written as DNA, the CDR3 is TGTGCCATCAGTGAGCTTCGCGGGACAGGGGGTAACACTGAAGCTTTCTTT.

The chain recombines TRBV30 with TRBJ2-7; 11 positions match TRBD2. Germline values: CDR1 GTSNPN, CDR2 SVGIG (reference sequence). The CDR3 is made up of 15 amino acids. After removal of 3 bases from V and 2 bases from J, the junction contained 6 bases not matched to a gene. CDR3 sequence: CAWSLGLAAAYEQYF. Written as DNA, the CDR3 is TGTGCCTGGAGCTTGGGACTAGCGGCTGCCTACGAGCAGTACTTC.

CDR3 nucleotides: TGTGCCAGCAGTTTAGGTTGGAGCCCGGCCCCGCCCGACGGCTATGGCTACACCTTC. This sequence encodes CASSLGWSPAPPDGYGYTF. The chain is built from TRBV28 and TRBJ1-2; no firm D call. Germline V gene lookup returns CDR1 MDHEN and CDR2 SYDVKM. With 2 bases removed from V and 4 bases from J, the gap between germline ends came to 26 bases. The CDR3 sequence is 19 residues long.